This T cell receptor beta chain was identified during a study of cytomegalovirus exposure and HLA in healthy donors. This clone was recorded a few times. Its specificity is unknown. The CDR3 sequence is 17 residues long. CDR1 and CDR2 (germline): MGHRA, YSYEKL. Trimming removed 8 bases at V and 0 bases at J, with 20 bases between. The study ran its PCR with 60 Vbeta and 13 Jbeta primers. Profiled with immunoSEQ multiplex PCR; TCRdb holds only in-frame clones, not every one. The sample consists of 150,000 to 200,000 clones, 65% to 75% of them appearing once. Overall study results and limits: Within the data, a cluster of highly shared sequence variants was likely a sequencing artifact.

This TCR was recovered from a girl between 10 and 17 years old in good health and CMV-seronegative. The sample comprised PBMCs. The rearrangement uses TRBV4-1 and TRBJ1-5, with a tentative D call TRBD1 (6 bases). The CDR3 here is CASLARTAGFSNQPQHF. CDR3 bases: TGCGCCAGCCTCGCACGGACAGCTGGATTTAGCAATCAGCCCCAGCATTTT.